This record covers a single T cell receptor (beta chain). The entry originates in a study of radiation and T cells in renal cell carcinoma. The CDR3 is 14 residues long. Time point described: blood 4 weeks post-SBRT, at nephrectomy. The treatment: 15 Gy SBRT to primary tumor, nephrectomy 4 weeks later. Clones were read by immunoSEQ multiplex PCR, and TCRdb kept only the in-frame ones, dropping some. The table has under 100,000 clones, around 84% seen once. This clonotype originated in a man aged 55 to 70 with renal cell carcinoma. The chain joins TRBV12-1 to TRBJ2-7; the table's D gene call, TRBD1, was not cross checked with the DNA. TRBV12-1 is designated a pseudogene. The sequencing used blood, collected from a patient whose treatment included radiotherapy and nephrectomy. The CDR3 DNA follows: TGTGCCAGCAGCTCACAGGGGGAGCACTACGAGCAGTACTTC. This codes for CASSSQGEHYEQYF.